This T cell receptor (beta chain) was identified during a study of cytomegalovirus exposure and HLA in healthy donors. The germline gives CDR1 SNHLY, CDR2 FYNNEI. The CDR3 is 13 residues long. V lost 4 bases and J 6 bases, leaving 10 bases between the germline ends. Profiling relied on immunoSEQ multiplex PCR, and the TCRdb table lists in-frame clones only, not all of them. The table records about 170,000 clones, about 86% of them present only once. The chain employs TRBV2 and TRBJ2-1; D remains ambiguous. The clonotype comes from a woman between 25 and 40 years old in good health and CMV-seronegative. Sample: PBMCs. CDR3 sequence (DNA): TGTGCCAGCAGTGGTGCAGGATTCAATGAGCAGTTCTTC. Translation gives CASSGAGFNEQFF.